This T cell receptor (beta chain) was sequenced for a study of long-term antiretroviral therapy in people with HIV. Study-wide results and caveats: Diversity increased after ART yet remained lower than in transplant donor controls. Gathering of blood took place between 2004 and 2017, possibly under older ART regimens.

Version v3.0 of the immunoSEQ assay ran at survey level. Produced via immunoSEQ multiplex PCR; TCRdb's table is partial and in-frame only. The sample shows fewer than 20,000 clones, roughly nine tenths of them seen only once. This CDR3 is built from 14 residues. Germline V gene data show CDR1 as SQVTM and CDR2 as ANQGSEA. The V and J ends lost 7 bases and 0 bases respectively, with 15 bases between them. A remark on this clone: What it binds is not known.

The receptor was isolated from a man aged 40-49 years with HIV. Specimen: unsorted PBMCs, collected 0.5 years after starting antiretroviral therapy. The chain uses TRBV29-1 and TRBJ1-1; no clear D gene. The DNA for the CDR3 is TGCAGCGCATATCGTTTCGGTATGAACACTGAAGCTTTCTTT. Protein sequence: CSAYRFGMNTEAFF.